Listed here are 16 T cell receptor beta chains from one sample, sequenced in a study of T-cell memory formation after mild COVID-19. MiXCR, run by TCRdb on the 5' RACE reads, gives a single entry per CDR3 protein. This sample has 450,000 or so distinct CDR3 sequences, with 20% found just once. Material: PBMCs or a T cell subset sorted from them (not recorded which). Receptors originate from an adult woman who had mild COVID-19 (a few samples of this study predate the infection). Cell type and time point are not known.

V usage is TRBV4-1 and J usage is TRBJ2-6; D perhaps matches TRBD2 (5 bases). Trimming cost V 2 bases and J 2 bases, with 13 bases left between them. This CDR3 contains 17 residues. CDR1 is MGHRA and CDR2 is YSYEKL in the germline V gene. The CDR3 DNA sequence: TGCGCCAGCAGCCAAACGGGATATTTTCCTGGGGCCAACGTCCTGACTTTC. The encoded protein is CASSQTGYFPGANVLTF.

In this sample, this clonotype turned up a few times. This chain uses TRBV12-3 or TRBV12-4 with TRBJ2-7, with D maybe TRBD1 (6 bases). The CDR3 runs to 15 residues. The V end was cut by 1 base, the J end by 6 bases, with 16 bases between. CDR3 bases: TGTGCCAGCAGTTTAGGGGCAGGGGCCACGGGCGAGCAGTACTTC. The encoded protein is CASSLGAGATGEQYF.

The chain carries TRBV20-1 and TRBJ2-7; the D gene is possibly TRBD2 (6 bases). The germline CDR1 and CDR2 sequences are DFQATT and SNEGSKA (reference sequence). The CDR3 totals 17 residues. Trimming took 3 bases from V and 2 from J, leaving 23 bases between them. The CDR3 DNA reads as TGCAGTGCTAGTGGTCTAGCGCCCAGCCGAACCACCTACGAGCAGTACTTC. It yields the protein CSASGLAPSRTTYEQYF.

This clonotype occurred a few times. The V gene is TRBV15, the J gene TRBJ2-6; perhaps D is TRBD1 or TRBD2 (5 bases each). The V and J ends lost 3 bases and 2 bases respectively, with 8 bases between them. The length of the CDR3 is 15 residues. CDR1 and CDR2 (germline): LNHNV, YYDKDF (reference sequence). CDR3 residues: CATSRRGTGANVLTF. For the CDR3, the DNA is TGTGCCACCAGCAGGAGGGGTACTGGGGCCAACGTCCTGACTTTC.

The gene calls are TRBV20-1 and TRBJ1-1, with 7 bases fitting TRBD1. Germline V gene lookup returns CDR1 DFQATT and CDR2 SNEGSKA (reference sequence). The CDR3 runs to 15 residues. After removal of 0 bases from V and 3 bases from J, the junction contained 7 bases not matched to a gene. CDR3 in amino acids: CSAREVTGRDTEAFF. The CDR3 coding sequence is TGCAGTGCTAGAGAGGTGACAGGGCGGGACACTGAAGCTTTCTTT.

This clonotype was observed a handful of times. The rearrangement joins TRBV18 to TRBJ1-2, with a weak D call TRBD1 (5 bases). The germline V gene encodes CDR1 KGHSH and CDR2 LQKENI. V was cut by 4 bases and J by 4 bases, with 13 bases left in between. The CDR3 has 14 amino acids. The CDR3 DNA follows: TGTGCCAGCTCACAAGGGGAACAAATCTATGGCTACACCTTC. Amino acid sequence: CASSQGEQIYGYTF.

J is TRBJ2-3 and V is TRBV5-1; 8 bases agree with TRBD2. V gave up 1 base and J gave up 7 bases; unmatched junction bases: 5. Germline CDR1 reads SGHRS; CDR2 reads YFSETQ. The CDR3 covers 14 residues. The CDR3 reads CASSLPGTRNTQYF. Written as DNA, the CDR3 is TGCGCCAGCAGCTTGCCCGGGACTAGGAATACGCAGTATTTT.

The gene calls are TRBV7-9 and TRBJ2-3; TRBD2 matches 8 bases. After removal of 5 bases from V and 4 bases from J, the junction contained 11 bases not matched to a gene. Germline V gene lookup returns CDR1 SEHNR and CDR2 FQNEAQ (reference sequence). The length of the CDR3 is 16 residues. The CDR3 sequence: CASSQGVAGIPDTQYF. CDR3 in DNA: TGTGCCAGCAGCCAAGGGGTAGCGGGAATCCCAGATACGCAGTATTTT.

The J gene is TRBJ2-1, the V gene TRBV15; D is unresolved. Germline values: CDR1 LNHNV, CDR2 YYDKDF (reference sequence). This CDR3 is built from 12 residues. V was pared by 8 bases and J by 12 bases, with 17 bases between. The CDR3 DNA reads as TGTGCCACCTCACATGGGGATCTAGGGCAGTTCTTC. It codes for CATSHGDLGQFF.

This clonotype occurred a few times. V and J are TRBV2 and TRBJ2-1; 10 bases align to TRBD2. This CDR3 spans 12 amino acids. Germline CDR1 is SNHLY and CDR2 is FYNNEI. The chain's CDR3 is CALAGPYNEQFF. CDR3 DNA: TGTGCACTAGCGGGACCATACAATGAGCAGTTCTTC.

This clonotype was detected a few times. The chain links TRBV7-8 to TRBJ1-5, with D perhaps matching TRBD1 (5 bases). Germline CDR1 and CDR2: SGHVS and FQNEAQ. The CDR3 spans 16 residues. V lost 0 bases and J 1 base, leaving 10 bases between the germline ends. The CDR3 loop reads CASSLARGPSNQPQHF. DNA of the CDR3: TGTGCCAGCAGCTTAGCTAGGGGACCCAGCAATCAGCCCCAGCATTTT.

The chain links TRBV7-2 to TRBJ2-1, with no clear D. The CDR3 spans 13 residues. V was trimmed by 2 bases and J by 12 bases, leaving 14 bases between them. Germline CDR1 SGHTA, CDR2 FQGNSA. The CDR3 region has the DNA TGTGCCAGCAGCTTATTGGCGGAAAAGGGGCAGTTCTTC. Its protein is CASSLLAEKGQFF.

This clonotype showed up just a few times. The gene calls are TRBV29-1 and TRBJ2-1; TRBD1 is a possible D gene (6 bases). Germline V lookup: CDR1 SQVTM, CDR2 ANQGSEA. Between the trimmed V and J ends, which lost 4 bases and 15 bases, there was a span of 16 bases. The CDR3 length is 11 residues. CDR3: CSVGRQAVRFF. CDR3 nucleotide sequence: TGCAGCGTTGGCCGACAGGCGGTAAGGTTCTTC.

The chain has TRBV7-9 and TRBJ2-1, with a tentative D call TRBD1 (7 bases). CDR3 length: 16 amino acids. CDR1 SEHNR and CDR2 FQNEAQ come from the germline V gene (reference sequence). Trimming left V 2 bases short and J 7 bases short, with 18 bases between. The CDR3 bases are TGTGCCAGCAGCTTATCCCCCAGGGGGGTAGGGAATGAGCAGTTCTTC. It translates to CASSLSPRGVGNEQFF.

The chain couples TRBV20-1 to TRBJ1-1; D is ambiguous. The CDR3 has 14 amino acids. Trimming removed 3 bases from V and 5 bases from J, with 16 bases in between. CDR1 is DFQATT and CDR2 is SNEGSKA in the germline V gene (reference sequence). CDR3 nucleotides: TGCAGTGCTAGTCGAGGCACGGGCGAGACTGAAGCTTTCTTT. This sequence encodes CSASRGTGETEAFF.

The chain joins TRBV9 to TRBJ2-1; 11 bases map to TRBD2. The CDR3 has 16 amino acids. The trim removed 4 bases at V and 3 bases at J, leaving 6 bases unmatched. The germline gives CDR1 SGDLS, CDR2 YYNGEE. The CDR3 DNA sequence: TGTGCCAGCAGCCCCACGGGACTAGCGGTCTACAATGAGCAGTTCTTC. Translated: CASSPTGLAVYNEQFF. Supplemented by reference TRBV9 and TRBJ2-1, the full variable domain reads DSGVTQTPKHLITATGQRVTLRCSPRSGDLSVYWYQQSLDQGLQFLIQYYNGEERAKGNILERFSAQQFPDLHSELNLSSLELGDSALYFCASSPTGLAVYNEQFFGPGTRLTVL.